Included here is one TCR beta chain sequence, with context. Per the original methods: Estimates of nucleated cell counts were drawn from the amplification of reference gene primers. Using immunoSEQ multiplex PCR, the repertoire was profiled, and TCRdb retains in-frame clones only, with some absent. From that table come the V and J calls and clone size; the DNA was used to work out D and trimming. The sample includes 150,000 to 200,000 clones, roughly nine tenths of them seen just once. This sample was included in a study of blood T cell repertoires in COVID-19. V lost 7 bases, J lost 7 bases, and 8 bases stayed unmatched. The CDR3 is 15 residues long. The germline V gene has CDR1 SGHAT and CDR2 FQNNGV.

The sequencing input was peripheral blood. The clonotype comes from a woman aged 55-70 years with COVID-19, enrolled during active disease. V is TRBV11-2 and J is TRBJ1-6, with 9 positions matching TRBD1. The CDR3 loop reads CASTTGQGINSPLHF. CDR3 sequence (DNA): TGTGCCAGCACCACCGGACAGGGGATAAATTCACCCCTCCACTTT.